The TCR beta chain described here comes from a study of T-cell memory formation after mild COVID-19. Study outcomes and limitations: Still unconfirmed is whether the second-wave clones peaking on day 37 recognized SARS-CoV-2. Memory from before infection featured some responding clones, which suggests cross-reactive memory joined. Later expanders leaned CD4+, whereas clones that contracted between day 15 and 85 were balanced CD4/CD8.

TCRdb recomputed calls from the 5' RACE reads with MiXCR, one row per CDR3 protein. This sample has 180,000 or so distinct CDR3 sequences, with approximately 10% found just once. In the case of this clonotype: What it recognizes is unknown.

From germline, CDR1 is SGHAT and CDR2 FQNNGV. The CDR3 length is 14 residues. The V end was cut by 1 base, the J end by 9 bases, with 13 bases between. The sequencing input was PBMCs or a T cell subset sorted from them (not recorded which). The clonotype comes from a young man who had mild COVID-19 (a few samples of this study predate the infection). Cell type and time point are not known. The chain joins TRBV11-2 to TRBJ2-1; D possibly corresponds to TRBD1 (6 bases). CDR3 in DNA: TGTGCCAGCAGCTTAGTAACAGGGCTCGGTGAGCAGTTCTTC. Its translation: CASSLVTGLGEQFF. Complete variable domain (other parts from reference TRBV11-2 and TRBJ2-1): EAGVAQSPRYKIIEKRQSVAFWCNPISGHATLYWYQQILGQGPKLLIQFQNNGVVDDSQLPKDRFSAERLKGVDSTLKIQPAKLEDSAVYLCASSLVTGLGEQFFGPGTRLTVL.